This T cell receptor (beta chain) was documented in a study of regulatory dendritic cells for organ transplantation. Study as a whole: Regulatory dendritic cells were monocyte-derived, receiving vitamin D3 on days 0 and 4 and IL-10 on day 4. Dendritic cell cultures received LPS on day 6. General study findings and limits: Between individuals, the alloreactive memory CD8+ T cell pool differed considerably.

Repertoires were generated with immunoSEQ multiplex PCR, while TCRdb's copy carries only in-frame clones and drops some. This table holds 10,000 to 15,000 clones, roughly 89% found once. The CDR3 is made up of 14 amino acids. The germline V gene has CDR1 LNHDA and CDR2 SQIVND (reference sequence). V lost 3 bases to trimming and J lost 1 base, with 6 bases between them. Note on this clone: Antigen specificity is unknown.

Sorted subsets were CFSE-labeled and cultured four to six days with allogeneic dendritic cells. Naive CD45RA+ and memory CD45RO+ CD4+ or CD8+ T cells were FACS-sorted. The J gene is TRBJ2-2, the V gene TRBV19; no definite D call. The sequenced sample consisted of naive CD8+ T cells from blood cultured with regulatory dendritic cells. Subset noted: CD45RA+ naive T cells. This sequence originates from a human donor in good health. The CDR3 nucleotides read TGTGCCAGTAGTATCGCCCAGAACACCGGGGAGCTGTTTTTT. Residues: CASSIAQNTGELFF.